This T cell receptor beta chain was sequenced during a study of T cell repertoires in cytomegalovirus infection. Broader study findings: There were carriers of CMV plus the relevant HLA, and cumulative public TCR beta family frequency identified them.

TCRdb ran MiXCR on the reads and lists one entry per CDR3 protein. The sample includes about 180,000 distinct CDR3 sequences, about 18% seen only once; the top ten take roughly 24%. Germline V gene sequence: CDR1 KGHSH, CDR2 LQKENI. Between the trimmed V and J ends, which lost 3 bases and 0 bases, there was a span of 9 bases. The CDR3 has 15 residues. This clonotype was seen ten or more times. Its antigen is currently unknown. The chain combines TRBV18 with TRBJ1-5; the D is unclear. The sequenced material came from CD8+ T cells from PBMCs. This clonotype originated in a human donor in good health (CMV status not recorded). Some clones in this sample may be carry-over from other donors' samples. For the CDR3, the DNA is TGTGCCAGCTCACCGTCGGGGAATAGCAATCAGCCCCAGCATTTT. It encodes CASSPSGNSNQPQHF.